These T cell receptor beta chains were read from a single sample in a study of blood T cell repertoires in COVID-19. Data came from immunoSEQ multiplex PCR; TCRdb stores just in-frame clones and leaves some out. This sample has under 200,000 clones; 70% to 90% occur once, and the top ten carry around 0.99%. Sequencing input: peripheral blood. Source of these receptors: a man aged 18 to 29 with acute or convalescent COVID-19. CDR3s include the opening cysteine and the closing phenylalanine or tryptophan. D genes are given only for firm matches. For some rows the clone size is stated as once, few or many, or as a class when expanded; others skip it.

J: TRBJ1-1
V: TRBV5-1
size: -
D: TRBD1
CDR3: CARQGMNTEAFF
DNA: TGCGCAAGACAGGGTATGAACACTGAAGCTTTCTTT

J: TRBJ1-6
V: TRBV5-1
size: -
D: TRBD1
CDR3: CASSFVRQGDSPLHF
DNA: TGCGCCAGCAGCTTCGTGAGACAGGGGGATTCACCCCTCCACTTT

J: TRBJ2-3
V: TRBV4-1
size: once
D: TRBD1
CDR3: CASSQSGTGADTQYF
DNA: TGCGCCAGCAGCCAATCCGGGACAGGGGCAGATACGCAGTATTTT

J: TRBJ1-3
V: TRBV4-2
size: -
D: TRBD1
CDR3: CASSQPDGRVGTEWAGNTIYF
DNA: TGTGCCAGCAGCCAACCAGACGGTCGAGTTGGGACAGAGTGGGCTGGAAACACCATATATTTT

J: TRBJ2-5
V: TRBV7-9
size: once
D: TRBD1
CDR3: CASSSPRDRSQETQYF
DNA: TGTGCCAGCAGCAGCCCCCGGGACAGGAGTCAAGAGACCCAGTACTTC

J: TRBJ1-1
V: TRBV7-9
size: -
D: -
CDR3: CASSITPSPTNTEAFF
DNA: TGTGCCAGCAGCATCACCCCAAGCCCCACGAACACTGAAGCTTTCTTT

J: TRBJ1-5
V: TRBV6-5
size: few
D: -
CDR3: CASSREFGQPQHF
DNA: TGTGCCAGCAGCCGGGAGTTCGGCCAGCCCCAGCATTTT

J: TRBJ1-3
V: TRBV18
size: -
D: -
CDR3: CASSPAGASSGNTIYF
DNA: TGTGCCAGCTCACCAGCAGGGGCGAGCTCTGGAAACACCATATATTTT

J: TRBJ2-5
V: TRBV7-9
size: few
D: TRBD2
CDR3: CASSLFPSSGLKETQYF
DNA: TGTGCCAGCAGCTTATTCCCGTCTAGCGGACTGAAAGAGACCCAGTACTTC

J: TRBJ1-6
V: TRBV6-5
size: -
D: -
CDR3: CASRQGGLPLHF
DNA: TGTGCCAGCAGACAAGGGGGTCTACCCCTCCACTTT